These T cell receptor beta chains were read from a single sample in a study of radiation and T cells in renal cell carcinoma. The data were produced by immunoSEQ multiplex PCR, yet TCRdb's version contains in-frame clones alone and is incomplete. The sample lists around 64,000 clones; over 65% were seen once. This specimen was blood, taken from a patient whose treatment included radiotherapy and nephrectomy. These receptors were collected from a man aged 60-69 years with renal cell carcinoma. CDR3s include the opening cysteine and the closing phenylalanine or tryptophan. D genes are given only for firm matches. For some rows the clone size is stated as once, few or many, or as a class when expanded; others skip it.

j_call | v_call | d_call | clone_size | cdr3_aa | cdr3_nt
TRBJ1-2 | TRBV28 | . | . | CASSPSPGRGYGYTF | TGTGCCAGCAGTCCCTCCCCAGGGAGAGGCTATGGCTACACCTTC
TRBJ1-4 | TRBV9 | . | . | CASSVGQENEKLFF | TGTGCCAGCAGCGTAGGGCAGGAGAATGAAAAACTGTTTTTT
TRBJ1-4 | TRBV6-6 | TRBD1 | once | CASSLGQGSEKLFF | TGTGCCAGCAGCTTGGGACAGGGAAGCGAAAAACTGTTTTTT
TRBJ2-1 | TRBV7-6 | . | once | CASSLRGYSYNEQFF | TGTGCCAGCAGCTTACGAGGGTACTCCTACAATGAGCAGTTCTTC
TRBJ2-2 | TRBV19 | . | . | CASSRLLGDPNTGELFF | TGTGCCAGTAGTCGCCTGTTAGGGGACCCGAACACCGGGGAGCTGTTTTTT
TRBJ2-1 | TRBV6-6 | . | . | CASSYFESSYNEQFF | TGTGCCAGCAGTTACTTTGAAAGCTCCTACAATGAGCAGTTCTTC
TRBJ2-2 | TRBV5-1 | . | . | CASSFQGTGELFF | TGCGCCAGCAGCTTCCAGGGAACCGGGGAGCTGTTTTTT
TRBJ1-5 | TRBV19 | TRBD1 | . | CASSSGQSHQPQHF | TGTGCCAGTAGCTCGGGACAGTCACATCAGCCCCAGCATTTT
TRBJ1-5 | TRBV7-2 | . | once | CASSLDGDGFQPQHF | TGTGCCAGCAGCTTAGATGGGGACGGCTTTCAGCCCCAGCATTTT
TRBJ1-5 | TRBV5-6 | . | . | CASSFFGSQPNQPQHF | TGTGCCAGCAGCTTTTTCGGGTCACAGCCCAATCAGCCCCAGCATTTT
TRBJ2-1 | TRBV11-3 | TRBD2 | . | CASSLSGTRGDEQFF | TGTGCCAGCAGCTTAAGCGGGACCCGAGGGGATGAGCAGTTCTTC
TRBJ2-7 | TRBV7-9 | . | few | CASSLTNYEQYF | TGTGCCAGCAGCCTCACTAACTACGAGCAGTACTTC
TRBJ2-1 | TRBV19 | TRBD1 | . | CASSMTTRGYNEQFF | TGTGCCAGTAGTATGACGACCAGGGGGTACAATGAGCAGTTCTTC
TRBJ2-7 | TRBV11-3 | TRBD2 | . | CASSFSGGHEQYF | TGTGCCAGCAGCTTCAGCGGGGGGCACGAGCAGTACTTC
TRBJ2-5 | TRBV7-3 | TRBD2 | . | CASSSTGTRKETQYF | TGTGCCAGCAGCTCAACCGGGACTAGAAAAGAGACCCAGTACTTC
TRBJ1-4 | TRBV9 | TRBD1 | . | CASSVGSGGRTEKLFF | TGTGCCAGCAGCGTAGGTTCAGGGGGCCGTACTGAAAAACTGTTTTTT
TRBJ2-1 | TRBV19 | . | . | CASSPTGSDNEQFF | TGTGCCAGTAGTCCCACAGGTTCTGACAATGAGCAGTTCTTC
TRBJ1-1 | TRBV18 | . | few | CASSPNGLGGRTEAFF | TGTGCCAGCTCACCAAACGGGTTAGGGGGACGCACTGAAGCTTTCTTT
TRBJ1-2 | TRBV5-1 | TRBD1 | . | CASSLGVTGNYGYTF | TGCGCCAGCAGCTTGGGTGTGACAGGGAACTATGGCTACACCTTC
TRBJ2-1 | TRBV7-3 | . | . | CASSFLGSDEQFF | TGTGCCAGCAGCTTCCTAGGGTCAGATGAGCAGTTCTTC
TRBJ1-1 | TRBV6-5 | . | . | CASSYSDYTEAFF | TGTGCCAGCAGTTACTCAGATTACACTGAAGCTTTCTTT
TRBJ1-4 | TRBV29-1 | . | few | CSVERQGNEKLFF | TGCAGCGTTGAAAGGCAGGGCAATGAAAAACTGTTTTTT
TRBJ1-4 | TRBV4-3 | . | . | CASSQGDNANEKLFF | TGCGCCAGCAGCCAAGGGGACAACGCCAATGAAAAACTGTTTTTT
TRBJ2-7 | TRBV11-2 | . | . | CASSNVRLFEQYF | TGTGCCAGCAGCAACGTTCGGTTATTCGAGCAGTACTTC
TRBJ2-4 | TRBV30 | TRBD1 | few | CAWGKQGAFGNIQYF | TGTGCCTGGGGTAAACAGGGGGCCTTTGGAAACATTCAGTACTTC
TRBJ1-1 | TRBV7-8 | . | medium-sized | CASSLGSRVGTEAFF | TGTGCCAGCAGCTTAGGATCGAGGGTCGGCACTGAAGCTTTCTTT
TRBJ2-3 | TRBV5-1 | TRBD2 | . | CASSDSSGNTDTQYF | TGCGCCAGCAGCGACTCTAGCGGAAACACAGATACGCAGTATTTT
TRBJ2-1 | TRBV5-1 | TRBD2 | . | CASSSSGRASSEQFF | TGCGCCAGCAGCTCAAGCGGGAGGGCCTCTAGTGAGCAGTTCTTC
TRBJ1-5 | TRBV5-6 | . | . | CASSLAGGSNQPQHF | TGTGCCAGCAGCTTGGCTGGCGGGAGCAATCAGCCCCAGCATTTT
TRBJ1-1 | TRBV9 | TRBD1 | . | CASSDLTGSSTEAFF | TGTGCCAGCAGCGATCTGACAGGGTCCAGCACTGAAGCTTTCTTT
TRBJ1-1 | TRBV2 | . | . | CAIRRIGQANTEAFF | TGTGCCATCCGCCGGATTGGGCAGGCGAACACTGAAGCTTTCTTT
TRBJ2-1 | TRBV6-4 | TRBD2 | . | CASSDIGGSLEQFF | TGTGCCAGCAGTGACATAGGCGGGAGTCTTGAGCAGTTCTTC
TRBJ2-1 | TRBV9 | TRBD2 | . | CASSELAGNFYNEQFF | TGTGCCAGCAGCGAACTAGCGGGAAACTTTTACAATGAGCAGTTCTTC
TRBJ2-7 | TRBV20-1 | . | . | CSARGGYEQYF | TGCAGTGCTAGGGGAGGTTACGAGCAGTACTTC
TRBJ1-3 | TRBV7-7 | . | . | CASSLGPGPSGNTIYF | TGTGCCAGCAGCTTGGGCCCAGGCCCCTCTGGAAACACCATATATTTT
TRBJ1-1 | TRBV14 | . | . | CASSHTAGNTEAFF | TGTGCCAGCAGCCACACCGCCGGGAACACTGAAGCTTTCTTT
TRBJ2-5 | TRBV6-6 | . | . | CASRQGSQETQYF | TGTGCCAGCAGACAGGGTTCTCAAGAGACCCAGTACTTC
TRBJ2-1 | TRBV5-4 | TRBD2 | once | CASSLELSGSRNEQFF | TGTGCCAGCAGCTTGGAGCTCAGCGGGAGTAGGAATGAGCAGTTCTTC
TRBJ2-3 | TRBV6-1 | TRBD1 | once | CASSGQGADTQYF | TGTGCCAGCAGTGGGCAGGGGGCAGATACGCAGTATTTT
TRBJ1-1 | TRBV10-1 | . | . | CASSDNTGGTEAFF | TGCGCCAGCAGTGACAACACAGGTGGAACTGAAGCTTTCTTT
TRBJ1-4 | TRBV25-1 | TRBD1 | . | CASSERTGEEKLFF | TGTGCCAGCAGTGAGAGGACAGGGGAGGAAAAACTGTTTTTT
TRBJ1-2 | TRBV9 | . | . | CASSARRWGGGDDGYTF | TGTGCCAGCAGCGCCAGACGTTGGGGAGGGGGAGATGATGGCTACACCTTC
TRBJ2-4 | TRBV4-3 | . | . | CASSQAIYTGAVKNIQYF | TGCGCCAGCAGCCAAGCAATTTATACGGGGGCGGTCAAAAACATTCAGTACTTC
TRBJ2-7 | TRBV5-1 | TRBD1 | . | CASSLSPGQGEYEQYF | TGCGCCAGCAGCTTGTCCCCGGGACAGGGAGAATACGAGCAGTACTTC
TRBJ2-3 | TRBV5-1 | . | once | CASSLGLGTDTQYF | TGCGCCAGCAGCTTGGGATTGGGCACAGATACGCAGTATTTT
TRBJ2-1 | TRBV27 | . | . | CASRGLQRVSYNEQFF | TGTGCCAGCAGGGGGCTACAGCGCGTCTCCTACAATGAGCAGTTCTTC
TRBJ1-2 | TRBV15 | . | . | CATSRSNSPDYGYTF | TGTGCCACCAGCAGAAGCAACTCGCCCGACTATGGCTACACCTTC
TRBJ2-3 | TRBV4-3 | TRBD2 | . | CASSQDWGLAGGPFTDTQYF | TGCGCCAGCAGCCAAGATTGGGGACTAGCGGGGGGGCCTTTCACAGATACGCAGTATTTT
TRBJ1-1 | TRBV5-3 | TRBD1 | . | CASSLDWTGMTEAFF | TGTGCCAGCAGCTTGGATTGGACAGGGATGACTGAAGCTTTCTTT